The present T cell receptor beta chain was sequenced within a study of T cell responses to AZD1222 COVID-19 vaccine (dated by TCRdb to the early 2020s). Describing the broader study: A total of approximately 240 trial participants underwent TCR sequencing, of whom approximately 210 received two doses of AZD1222 and some 26 received two doses of the MenACWY control vaccine. Trial participants were enrolled by age into subgroups of 18-55, 56-69 and 70-plus years, and roughly 150, 30 and 60 TCR-sequenced participants, respectively, were included in these subgroups.

There are 18 amino acids in the CDR3, from cysteine to phenylalanine inclusive. CDR3 DNA only is kept here, 54 bases in frame from base 1. The time point label for this specimen denotes: about 28 days (+/-7) after the second vaccine dose. AZD1222 recipients given second doses at about 4 weeks or at about 12 weeks were pooled, since spike-specific TCR depth and breadth were not found to differ between the two schedules. Samples from vaccinated people were obtained from the UK trials COV001 and COV002, which included a single-blind randomized controlled phase 2/3 trial of AZD1222 (ChAdOx1 nCoV-19) in healthy adults. For TCRbeta chain sequencing, PBMC samples from trial participants were taken at day 0 and at day 28 after the second dose. Beyond this particular receptor, the publication reports: Conclusions about previously exposed vaccinees are limited, since just five to seven AZD1222 recipients were seropositive for SARS-CoV-2 at baseline. Reportedly, almost half of the unique spike-specific TCRs recognized epitopes lying outside the regions that are mutated in the B.1.351 and B.1.1.7 variants. Spike-specific TCR breadth and depth rose significantly after two AZD1222 doses compared with day 0 and with MenACWY recipients. Because no day 14 peak-response samples were available, repertoires were characterized only after the peak T cell response. The 56-69-year group was small, and its depth increase did not reach significance, likely because of low power. Participants were mostly white British and included more females than males, and it was suggested by the authors that clonal diversity may have been underestimated. Vaccine-associated CD4 TCRs spanned the whole spike protein, with dominant responses in regions 160-218 and 743-854.

The CDR3 regions of human TCRbeta chains were analyzed by immunosequencing. On the study's bioinformatics: Repertoire TCRs were checked for matches against a reference library of SARS-CoV-2-specific TCRs that had been generated using the MIRA antigen-specificity platform. Breadth was defined as the fraction of unique TCRs that were SARS-CoV-2-associated. Depth was defined as the fraction of total T cells that were SARS-CoV-2-associated. Using the MIRA data, every spike-specific TCR was mapped to the spike region that the TCR reacted to and assigned to either a CD4 or a CD8 class. Log10-transformed breadth and depth values were compared by one-way ANOVA with Sidak's multiple comparisons tests. Imported from immuneACCESS, the table was reduced by TCRdb to in-frame sequences with V and J called. These copies leave out some clones; in studies compared against another copy, an unresolved V gene accounts for under half, and the cause of the remainder is not known. V and J calls plus clone size are reproduced from that table; the DNA served to infer D and trimming. Counted in this sample were nearly 110,000 clones; 87% of them appeared once. The ten top clones hold around 5% of the sample.

Comments on this clone: What antigen it recognizes has not been identified. Per-nucleotide qualities are absent, and no much larger clonotype sits a single base away.

The starting material was peripheral blood, obtained 28 days after the second AZD1222 dose. This receptor was identified in an adult who received the AZD1222 COVID-19 vaccine. The V and J segments used are TRBV21-1 and TRBJ1-3. TRBV21-1 is recorded as a pseudogene. The DNA reads as follows: TGTGCCAGCAGCAAAGTTGGTGGAGAGAGTGTCTCTGGAAACACCATATATTTT. Its protein reads: CASSKVGGESVSGNTIYF.